A single sample is the source of the 3 T cell receptor beta chains below, sequenced in a study of T cells in Graves' hyperthyroidism and ophthalmopathy. RNA transcripts yielded amplified TCR beta CDR3 regions. When the TCR CDR3 underwent first-round RT-PCR, the HTBI primer set was used. One entry per CDR3 protein, called by TCRdb with MiXCR from the multiplex PCR reads. Of about 360,000 distinct CDR3 sequences listed, less than 15% were seen once; the top ten hold around 9.2%. The material sequenced was blood. These receptors were obtained from a woman younger than 30 with Graves' hyperthyroidism.

There are many counts of this clonotype. The CDR3 reads CASSYSTSGRGNEQFF. CDR3 coding DNA: TGTGCCAGCAGTTACTCGACTAGCGGGAGAGGCAATGAGCAGTTCTTC. The chain recombines TRBV6-5 with TRBJ2-1, with 12 bases aligning to TRBD2. Germline V gene lookup returns CDR1 MNHEY and CDR2 SVGAGI. V trimming: 0 bases; J trimming: 6 bases; junction bases outside the gene matches: 3. The CDR3 length is 16 residues.

This clonotype was counted between two and nine times. This chain joins TRBV7-3 and TRBJ2-2; TRBD2 is a possible D gene (6 bases). CDR1 and CDR2 (germline): SGHTA, FQGTGA. Between the trimmed V and J ends, which lost 1 base and 7 bases, there was a span of 7 bases. The CDR3 is made up of 13 amino acids. This CDR3 is CASSLSGDGELFF. DNA of the CDR3: TGTGCCAGCAGCTTAAGCGGGGACGGGGAGCTGTTTTTT.

About this clonotype itself: A much larger clone differs by one base, so this may be a read error. The genes are TRBV30 and TRBJ1-2; D might be TRBD1 (5 bases). This CDR3 contains 13 residues. Germline lookup yields CDR1 GTSNPN and CDR2 SVGIG (reference sequence). The CDR3 region is CAWSARDGHGHTF. The CDR3 DNA reads TGTGCCTGGAGTGCCAGGGACGGCCATGGCCACACCTTC. Complete variable domain (other parts from reference TRBV30 and TRBJ1-2): SQTIHQWPATLVQPVGSPLSLECTVEGTSNPNLYWYRQAAGRGLQLLFYSVGIGQISSEVPQNLSASRPQDRQFILSSKKLLLSDSGFYLCAWSARDGHGHTFGSGTRLTVV.